A selection of T cell receptor beta chains follows, all from one sample in a study of identical twins. TCRdb recomputed calls from the 5' RACE reads with MiXCR, one row per CDR3 protein. The sample consists of hundreds of thousands of distinct CDR3 sequences, about 20% of them appearing once. These data also featured in a second study, about T cells expressing NK-cell markers.

Sample: PBMCs. All receptors come from a woman between 18 and 29 years old in good health. CDR3s include the opening cysteine and the closing phenylalanine or tryptophan. The D gene is left open where the match is weak. Expanded clones get a size class; other rows say once, few or many, or leave the size out.

d_call,clone_size,v_call,j_call,cdr3_aa,cdr3_nt
-,-,TRBV10-3,TRBJ2-3,CATTRQAYTDTQYF,TGTGCCACGACTAGGCAGGCGTACACAGATACGCAGTATTTT
-,few,TRBV20-1,TRBJ1-2,CSAPLGYGYTF,TGCAGTGCGCCGCTTGGCTATGGCTACACCTTC
-,-,TRBV10-3,TRBJ2-3,CAISPGTGRLHTQYF,TGTGCCATCAGCCCCGGGACGGGACGGCTTCATACGCAGTATTTT
-,once,TRBV5-1,TRBJ2-3,CASSPGLETDTQYF,TGCGCCAGCAGCCCGGGACTGGAAACAGATACGCAGTATTTT
TRBD1,-,TRBV7-8,TRBJ2-1,CASSPWTGSSYNEQFF,TGTGCCAGCAGCCCCTGGACAGGGAGCTCCTACAATGAGCAGTTCTTC
-,-,TRBV24-1,TRBJ2-7,CATLIEGSQQYF,TGTGCCACCCTTATAGAAGGCTCTCAGCAGTACTTC
-,-,TRBV9,TRBJ2-7,CASSLSRDSGSYEQYF,TGTGCCAGCAGCCTCAGTCGAGACAGCGGTTCCTACGAGCAGTACTTC
TRBD1,-,TRBV7-2,TRBJ2-1,CASSSRTGGRHDQFF,TGTGCCAGCAGCTCCCGGACAGGGGGCAGACATGATCAGTTCTTC
-,many,TRBV18,TRBJ2-7,CASSQGTYEQYF,TGTGCCAGCTCACAGGGGACCTACGAGCAGTACTTC
-,-,TRBV7-2,TRBJ2-5,CASSLRARGETQYF,TGTGCCAGCAGCTTAAGGGCGAGGGGGGAGACCCAGTACTTC
-,few,TRBV6-2/TRBV6-3,TRBJ1-1,CASSYVVGGPGRTEAFF,TGTGCCAGCAGTTACGTTGTCGGAGGGCCGGGGAGAACTGAAGCTTTCTTT
-,-,TRBV5-1,TRBJ1-1,CASSSSGVPAFF,TGCGCCAGCAGCTCCTCCGGGGTACCAGCTTTCTTT
TRBD1,-,TRBV7-9,TRBJ2-1,CASSPGQVYNEQFF,TGTGCCAGCAGCCCGGGACAGGTCTACAATGAGCAGTTCTTC
-,few,TRBV12-3/TRBV12-4,TRBJ1-4,CASSSPDLHEEKLFF,TGTGCCAGCAGTTCTCCGGACCTTCATGAGGAAAAACTGTTTTTT
TRBD1,-,TRBV2,TRBJ2-7,CASNSPGQGRVQYF,TGTGCCAGCAACAGTCCGGGACAGGGTCGAGTGCAGTACTTC
TRBD1,few,TRBV20-1,TRBJ1-2,CSARYRGTNYGYTF,TGCAGTGCTAGGTACAGGGGGACCAACTATGGCTACACCTTC
-,few,TRBV10-3,TRBJ1-1,CAIRGGAATEAFF,TGTGCCATCAGGGGGGGGGCGGCCACTGAAGCTTTCTTT
TRBD1,-,TRBV6-1,TRBJ2-7,CASTRTGGAYEQYF,TGTGCCAGCACCCGAACAGGGGGCGCCTACGAGCAGTACTTC
TRBD2,few,TRBV10-3,TRBJ2-3,CAISESYSGRAGDTQYF,TGTGCCATCAGTGAGTCTTATAGCGGGAGGGCCGGGGATACGCAGTATTTT
TRBD2,-,TRBV5-1,TRBJ2-5,CASSLYRGLGLAGQETQYF,TGCGCCAGCAGCCTATACAGGGGCCTGGGACTAGCGGGTCAAGAGACCCAGTACTTC
-,-,TRBV5-1,TRBJ1-1,CASSIEPANTEAFF,TGCGCCAGCAGCATAGAACCGGCGAACACTGAAGCTTTCTTT
-,-,TRBV6-6,TRBJ1-2,CASSYRTVIGYTF,TGTGCCAGCAGTTACAGGACGGTAATCGGCTACACCTTC
-,-,TRBV3-1,TRBJ2-7,CASSYTGHSSYEQYF,TGTGCCAGCAGCTACACGGGCCATAGCTCCTACGAGCAGTACTTC
-,few,TRBV6-2/TRBV6-3,TRBJ2-1,CASSSDRPYNEQFF,TGTGCCAGCTCTTCGGACAGACCCTACAATGAGCAGTTCTTC
-,few,TRBV12-3/TRBV12-4,TRBJ2-3,CASSLGRQDRTDTQYF,TGTGCCAGCAGTTTGGGTAGACAGGACCGCACAGATACGCAGTATTTT
TRBD2,-,TRBV11-3,TRBJ2-7,CASSSTSGSSEQYF,TGTGCCAGCAGCTCGACTAGCGGGAGCTCCGAGCAGTACTTC
-,few,TRBV24-1,TRBJ2-5,CATSDPSGSGETQYF,TGTGCCACCAGTGACCCCTCGGGATCCGGGGAGACCCAGTACTTC
TRBD1,-,TRBV10-3,TRBJ2-3,CAIRRGDSGTDTQYF,TGTGCCATCAGACGTGGGGACAGCGGCACAGATACGCAGTATTTT
-,few,TRBV6-1,TRBJ2-5,CASSSYGGETQYF,TGTGCCAGCAGCAGCTATGGGGGGGAGACCCAGTACTTC
-,few,TRBV6-2/TRBV6-3,TRBJ2-3,CASSYYENGPQYF,TGTGCCAGCAGTTATTACGAGAACGGACCGCAGTATTTT
TRBD1,-,TRBV12-3/TRBV12-4,TRBJ1-6,CASRWTGDNSPLHF,TGTGCCAGCAGGTGGACAGGGGATAATTCACCCCTCCACTTT
-,few,TRBV10-2,TRBJ1-4,CASRSDGDNEKLFF,TGCGCCAGCAGATCGGACGGAGATAATGAAAAACTGTTTTTT
-,-,TRBV6-2/TRBV6-3,TRBJ1-5,CASSRHTDSNQPQHF,TGTGCCAGCAGCCGTCACACTGATAGCAATCAGCCCCAGCATTTT
-,-,TRBV9,TRBJ2-7,CASSVDPGPLEQYF,TGTGCCAGCAGCGTAGATCCGGGGCCCCTCGAGCAGTACTTC
-,-,TRBV5-1,TRBJ2-7,CASSLNYQGVIEQYF,TGCGCCAGCAGCTTGAACTACCAAGGGGTTATCGAGCAGTACTTC
TRBD2,-,TRBV7-2,TRBJ2-2,CASSSRSSGGWTGELFF,TGTGCCAGCAGCTCAAGGTCTAGCGGGGGTTGGACCGGGGAGCTGTTTTTT
TRBD1,-,TRBV20-1,TRBJ1-3,CSAMGQGTTGNTIYF,TGCAGTGCTATGGGACAGGGGACAACTGGAAACACCATATATTTT
-,once,TRBV11-3,TRBJ2-2,CASSTPDSFANTGELFF,TGTGCCAGCAGCACCCCAGACTCGTTCGCGAACACCGGGGAGCTGTTTTTT
TRBD2,few,TRBV20-1,TRBJ2-1,CSLGPRSGVSYNEQFF,TGCAGTTTGGGCCCGAGGAGCGGGGTCTCCTACAATGAGCAGTTCTTC
TRBD2,many,TRBV7-2,TRBJ2-1,CASSLTAGLAVF,TGTGCCAGCAGCTTAACGGCCGGACTAGCGGTCTTC
TRBD2,few,TRBV20-1,TRBJ2-4,CSASGRAIGIQYF,TGCAGTGCTAGCGGGAGGGCCATCGGCATTCAGTACTTC
-,few,TRBV20-1,TRBJ1-4,CSARSSLNEKLFF,TGCAGTGCTAGGTCCAGTCTTAATGAAAAACTGTTTTTT
-,-,TRBV6-2/TRBV6-3,TRBJ1-2,CASTENRGGYTF,TGTGCCAGCACCGAAAATCGTGGGGGCTACACCTTC
-,few,TRBV18,TRBJ2-7,CASSPSGTVREQYF,TGTGCCAGCTCACCCAGCGGGACAGTACGTGAGCAGTACTTC
-,few,TRBV2,TRBJ2-5,CASEAQTQYF,TGTGCCAGCGAGGCGCAGACCCAGTACTTC
TRBD1,few,TRBV11-2,TRBJ1-4,CASSSLGTGGNEKLFF,TGTGCCAGCAGCTCCTTGGGCACAGGGGGAAATGAAAAACTGTTTTTT
-,few,TRBV10-3,TRBJ2-3,CATPDSTDTQYF,TGTGCCACCCCTGACAGCACAGATACGCAGTATTTT
-,-,TRBV27,TRBJ2-1,CASRGSGPYNEQFF,TGTGCCAGTAGGGGGTCGGGCCCCTACAATGAGCAGTTCTTC
TRBD1,few,TRBV9,TRBJ2-1,CATARGSYNEQFF,TGTGCCACCGCCAGGGGGTCCTACAATGAGCAGTTCTTC
TRBD1,many,TRBV12-3/TRBV12-4,TRBJ1-5,CASSLGQGDNQPQHF,TGTGCCAGCAGTTTAGGACAGGGGGATAATCAGCCCCAGCATTTT
-,-,TRBV27,TRBJ1-2,CASSSPFYGYTF,TGTGCCAGCAGTTCGCCGTTCTATGGCTACACCTTC
-,few,TRBV9,TRBJ2-5,CASSVGQGIQETQYF,TGTGCCAGCAGCGTAGGGCAGGGGATTCAAGAGACCCAGTACTTC
-,many,TRBV12-3/TRBV12-4,TRBJ1-5,CASSSLRSDQPQHF,TGTGCCAGCAGTTCCCTGAGGTCGGATCAGCCCCAGCATTTT